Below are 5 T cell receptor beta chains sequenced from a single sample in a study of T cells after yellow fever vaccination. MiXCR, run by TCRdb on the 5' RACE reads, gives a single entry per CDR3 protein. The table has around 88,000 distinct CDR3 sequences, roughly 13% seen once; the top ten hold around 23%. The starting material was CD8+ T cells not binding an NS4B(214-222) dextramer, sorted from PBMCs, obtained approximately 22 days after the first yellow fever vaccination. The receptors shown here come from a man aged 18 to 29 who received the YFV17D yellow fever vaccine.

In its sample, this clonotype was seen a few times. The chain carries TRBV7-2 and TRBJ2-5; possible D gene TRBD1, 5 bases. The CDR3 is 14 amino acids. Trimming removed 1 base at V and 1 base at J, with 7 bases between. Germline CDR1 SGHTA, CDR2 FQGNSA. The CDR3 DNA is TGTGCCAGCAGCTTAGAAGACAGCCAAGAGACCCAGTACTTC. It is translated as CASSLEDSQETQYF.

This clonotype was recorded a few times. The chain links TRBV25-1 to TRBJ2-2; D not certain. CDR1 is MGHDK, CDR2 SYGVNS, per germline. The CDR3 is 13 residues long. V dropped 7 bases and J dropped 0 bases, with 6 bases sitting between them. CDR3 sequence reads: CASKAPNTGELFF. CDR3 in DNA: TGTGCCAGCAAGGCACCGAACACCGGGGAGCTGTTTTTT.

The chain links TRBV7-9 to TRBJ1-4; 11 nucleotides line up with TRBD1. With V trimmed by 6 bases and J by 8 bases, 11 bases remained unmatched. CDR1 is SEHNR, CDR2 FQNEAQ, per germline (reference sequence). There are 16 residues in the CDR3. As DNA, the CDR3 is TGTGCCAGCAGAACCGGGACAGGGGGGTTAAAGGAAAAACTGTTTTTT. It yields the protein CASRTGTGGLKEKLFF.

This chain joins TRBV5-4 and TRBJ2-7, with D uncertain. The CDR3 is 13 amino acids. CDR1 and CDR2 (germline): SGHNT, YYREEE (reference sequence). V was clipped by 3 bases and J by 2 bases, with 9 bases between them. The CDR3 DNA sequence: TGTGCCAGCAGCTACGGATCCACCTACGAGCAGTACGTC. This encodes CASSYGSTYEQYV.

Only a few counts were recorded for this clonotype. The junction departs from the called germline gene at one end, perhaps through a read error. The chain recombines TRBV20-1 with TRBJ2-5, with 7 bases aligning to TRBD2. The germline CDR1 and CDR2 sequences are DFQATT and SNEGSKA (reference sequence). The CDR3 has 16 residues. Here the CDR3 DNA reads TGCTGTGCTAGAGATTTGTCGACCCGCGGGGGAGAGACCCAGTACTTC. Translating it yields CCARDLSTRGGETQYF.